The rows below give T cell receptor beta chains drawn from one sample of a study of cytomegalovirus exposure and HLA in healthy donors. Clones were read by immunoSEQ multiplex PCR, and TCRdb kept only the in-frame ones, dropping some. Its listing shows 25,000 to 30,000 clones. The sequenced sample was PBMCs. These receptors all stem from a man in his thirties or forties in good health and CMV-seronegative. CDR3s include the opening cysteine and the closing phenylalanine or tryptophan. Size values are once, few and many counts, or a class for expanded clones, and some rows have none.

TRBV11-2	NA	TRBJ2-2	CASSHPLGARGTGTGELFF
TRBV7-9	medium-sized	TRBJ2-7	CASSPDRVVQYF
TRBV6-5	NA	TRBJ2-7	CASSDGLAGAYEQYF
TRBV30	NA	TRBJ1-3	CAQPGFSGNTIYF
TRBV2	NA	TRBJ1-5	CASSENWRPQHF
TRBV2	NA	TRBJ2-7	CASKRDSYEQYF
TRBV4-2	NA	TRBJ2-7	CASSQVPGEASYEQYF
TRBV11-2	NA	TRBJ2-3	CASSLDTQYF
TRBV5-1	NA	TRBJ2-7	CASSLTVAGSGRSSYEQYF
TRBV7-9	NA	TRBJ2-7	CASSPLTYEQYF
TRBV6-6	NA	TRBJ2-7	CASSYATGQYF
TRBV7-2	NA	TRBJ1-1	CASRVQGNTEAFF
TRBV5-4	NA	TRBJ2-2	CASSKPGTPGRGGELFF
TRBV6-4	NA	TRBJ1-2	CASSDSSRGVGGYTF
TRBV7-6	NA	TRBJ2-1	CASSLEQGGFNEQFF
TRBV14	NA	TRBJ1-3	CASSQARGQFGSGNTIYF
TRBV10-3	NA	TRBJ1-1	CAISDTENTEAFF
TRBV5-1	NA	TRBJ2-3	CASSPGRPRGTDTQYF
TRBV25-1	NA	TRBJ2-2	CASSDRGQGAGTGELFF
TRBV19	NA	TRBJ2-4	CASSKPPGTSRKNIQYF
TRBV7-2	NA	TRBJ2-7	CASSWGLAPYEQYF
TRBV6-5	NA	TRBJ2-3	CASSWTDTDTQYF
TRBV18	NA	TRBJ1-1	CASSPLASTEAFF
TRBV7-6	NA	TRBJ1-6	CASSLMGDSPLHF
TRBV19	NA	TRBJ1-1	CASSFSGQGYTEAFF
TRBV5-1	NA	TRBJ2-7	CASPWGRSYEQYF
TRBV6-5	NA	TRBJ1-4	CASSSPVSGVEKLFF
TRBV19	NA	TRBJ2-3	CASNFYRGTDTQYF
TRBV7-2	NA	TRBJ2-3	CASTQVLTEGDTQYF
TRBV4-2	NA	TRBJ1-2	CASSQDLNSGYGYTF
TRBV19	NA	TRBJ2-5	CASSTRGTQETQYF
TRBV2	NA	TRBJ2-4	CASSSDLDKNIQYF
TRBV29-1	NA	TRBJ2-7	CSVARGQGLQQYF
TRBV7-2	NA	TRBJ1-2	CASSLVPGSPSSLYGYTF
TRBV11-2	NA	TRBJ2-3	CASSSRTSGSSTDTQYF
TRBV19	NA	TRBJ2-3	CASRRPSRAGGTDTQYF
TRBV10-3	NA	TRBJ2-7	CATFRGRDEQYF
TRBV28	NA	TRBJ2-1	CASSLYDNYNEQFF
TRBV6-5	medium-sized	TRBJ2-1	CASSRTQGYNEQFF
TRBV9	NA	TRBJ2-7	CASSPRQGVSYEQYF
TRBV5-1	NA	TRBJ1-2	CASSNGGIRPSNYGYTF
TRBV18	NA	TRBJ2-3	CASSPFGGGGDTQYF
TRBV18	NA	TRBJ1-5	CASSRGQSNNQPQHF
TRBV18	NA	TRBJ2-7	CASSLRGWDEQYF
TRBV5-8	NA	TRBJ2-3	CASSPNTDTQYF
TRBV5-4	NA	TRBJ2-1	CASSLETGGVYNEQFF
TRBV6-5	NA	TRBJ1-3	CASSSYRGYSGNTIYF
TRBV6-1	NA	TRBJ2-7	CASNYRGEDYEQYF
TRBV7-6	NA	TRBJ2-5	CASSSWTGDGETQYF
TRBV13	NA	TRBJ1-3	CASSPQGWRNTIYF
TRBV28	NA	TRBJ1-5	CASRVTGGGSLPQHF
TRBV6-1	NA	TRBJ1-6	CASSEGQGASNSPLHF
TRBV4-2	NA	TRBJ1-3	CASSQASGNTIYF